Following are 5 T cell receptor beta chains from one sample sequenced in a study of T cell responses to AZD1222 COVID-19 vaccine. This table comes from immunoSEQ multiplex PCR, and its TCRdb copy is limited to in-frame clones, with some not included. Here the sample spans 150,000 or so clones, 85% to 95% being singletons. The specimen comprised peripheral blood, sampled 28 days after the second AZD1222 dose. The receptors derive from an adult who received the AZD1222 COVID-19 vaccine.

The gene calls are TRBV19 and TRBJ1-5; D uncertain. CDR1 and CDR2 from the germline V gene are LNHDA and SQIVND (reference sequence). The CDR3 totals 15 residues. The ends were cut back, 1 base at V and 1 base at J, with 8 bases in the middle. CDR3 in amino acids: CASSIGRSSNQPQHF. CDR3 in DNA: TGTGCCAGTAGTATAGGGAGGTCAAGCAATCAGCCCCAGCATTTT.

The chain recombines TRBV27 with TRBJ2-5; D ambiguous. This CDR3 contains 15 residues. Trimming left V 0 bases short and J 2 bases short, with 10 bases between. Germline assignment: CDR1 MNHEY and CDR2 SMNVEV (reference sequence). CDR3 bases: TGTGCCAGCAGTTTATCTTGGCAGGCACAAGAGACCCAGTACTTC. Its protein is CASSLSWQAQETQYF.

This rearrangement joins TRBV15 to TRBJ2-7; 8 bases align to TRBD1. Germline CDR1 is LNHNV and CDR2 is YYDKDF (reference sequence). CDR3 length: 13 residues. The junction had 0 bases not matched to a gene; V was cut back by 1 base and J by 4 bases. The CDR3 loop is CATSRGTGYEQYF. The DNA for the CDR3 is TGTGCCACCAGCAGAGGGACAGGGTACGAGCAGTACTTC.

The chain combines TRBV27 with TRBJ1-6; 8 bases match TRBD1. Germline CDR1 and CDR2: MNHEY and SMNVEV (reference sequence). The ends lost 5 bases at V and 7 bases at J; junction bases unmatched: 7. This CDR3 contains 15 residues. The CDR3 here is CASSPLTGVNSPLHF. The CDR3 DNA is TGTGCCAGCAGTCCGTTGACAGGGGTGAATTCACCCCTCCACTTT.

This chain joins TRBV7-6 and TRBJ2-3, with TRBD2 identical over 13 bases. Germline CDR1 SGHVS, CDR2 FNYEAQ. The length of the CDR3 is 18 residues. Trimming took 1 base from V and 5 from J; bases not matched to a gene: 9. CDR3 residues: CASSLGPRTSGSLDTQYF. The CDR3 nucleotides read TGTGCCAGCAGCTTAGGCCCGAGGACTAGCGGGAGTTTAGATACGCAGTATTTT.